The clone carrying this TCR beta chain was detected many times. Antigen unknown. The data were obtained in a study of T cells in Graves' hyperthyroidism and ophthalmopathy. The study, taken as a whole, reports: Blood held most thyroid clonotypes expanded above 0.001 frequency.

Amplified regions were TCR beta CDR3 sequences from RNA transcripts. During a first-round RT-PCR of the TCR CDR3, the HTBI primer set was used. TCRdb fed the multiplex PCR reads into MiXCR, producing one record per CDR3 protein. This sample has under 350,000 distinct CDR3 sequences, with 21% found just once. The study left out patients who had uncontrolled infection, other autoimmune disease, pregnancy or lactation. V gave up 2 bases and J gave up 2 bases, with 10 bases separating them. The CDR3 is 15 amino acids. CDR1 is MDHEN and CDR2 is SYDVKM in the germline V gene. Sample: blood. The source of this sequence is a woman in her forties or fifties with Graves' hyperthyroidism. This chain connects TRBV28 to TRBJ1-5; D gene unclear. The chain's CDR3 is CASSLLNMGNQPQHF. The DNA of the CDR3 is TGTGCCAGCAGTTTACTGAACATGGGCAATCAGCCCCAGCATTTT.